The 4 T cell receptor beta chains below all came from one sample that was sequenced in a study of persistence of HIV-infected CD4 T cells. Anti-CD3/anti-CD28 beads served as a nonspecific positive control stimulus. CD4+ T cells upregulating both CD40 ligand and CD69 were sorted as responding cells. Their recognized antigens are unknown. The immunoSEQ assay was version 4, run in survey mode. Profiled with immunoSEQ multiplex PCR; TCRdb holds only in-frame clones, not every one. In the table there are about 47,000 clones, 80% to 95% of which are singletons. Sample: CD4+ T cells sorted from PBMCs after approximately 19-hour stimulation, taken from a patient who received antiretroviral therapy. Receptors were obtained from an adult man with HIV who was CMV-seropositive.

This clone has more than one count but fewer than ten. The J gene is TRBJ1-5, the V gene TRBV6-1; D is unresolved. This CDR3 contains 14 residues. From germline, CDR1 is MNHNS and CDR2 SASEGT. V lost 2 bases to trimming and J lost 6 bases, with 11 bases between them. The chain's CDR3 is CASSETQLSQPQHF. The CDR3 coding sequence is TGTGCCAGCAGTGAAACTCAGCTTTCTCAGCCCCAGCATTTT.

This clone occurred once. V usage is TRBV28 and J usage is TRBJ2-1; 12 bases are shared with TRBD1. After removal of 4 bases from V and 4 bases from J, the junction contained 5 bases not matched to a gene. CDR3 length: 16 amino acids. Germline CDR1 and CDR2: MDHEN and SYDVKM. The CDR3 coding sequence is TGTGCCAGCAGTTCCCCGGGACAGGGGGCGTACAATGAGCAGTTCTTC. Translation gives CASSSPGQGAYNEQFF.

The chain links TRBV9 to TRBJ2-2, with 10 positions matching TRBD1. Losses at the gene ends were 3 bases for V and 6 bases for J; bases not matched to a gene: 5. Germline V lookup: CDR1 SGDLS, CDR2 YYNGEE. The CDR3 spans 15 residues. The CDR3 here is CASSGDRGTPGELFF. The CDR3 bases are TGTGCCAGCAGCGGGGACAGGGGTACGCCCGGGGAGCTGTTTTTT.

The CDR3 bases are TGTGCCAGCAGCGTAGAGACAGGGGGCCTTAATGAGCAGTTCTTC. The encoded protein is CASSVETGGLNEQFF. The chain couples TRBV9 to TRBJ2-1; 10 bases line up with TRBD1. Germline CDR1 and CDR2: SGDLS and YYNGEE. The CDR3 consists of 15 residues. The V gene end was trimmed by 0 bases and the J gene end by 7 bases; junction bases not matched to a gene: 4.